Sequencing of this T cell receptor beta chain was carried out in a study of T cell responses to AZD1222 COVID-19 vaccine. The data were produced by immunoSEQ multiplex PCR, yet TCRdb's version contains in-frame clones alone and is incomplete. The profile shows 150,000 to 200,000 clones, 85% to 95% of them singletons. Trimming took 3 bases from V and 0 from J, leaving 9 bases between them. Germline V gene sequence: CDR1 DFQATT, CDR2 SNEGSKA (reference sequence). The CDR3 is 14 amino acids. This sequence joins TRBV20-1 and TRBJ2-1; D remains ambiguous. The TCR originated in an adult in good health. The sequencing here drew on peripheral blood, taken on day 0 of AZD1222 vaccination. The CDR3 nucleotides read TGCAGTGCTAGTAAGTGGAGCTCCTACAATGAGCAGTTCTTC. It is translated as CSASKWSSYNEQFF.